The next 20 T cell receptor beta chains were all read from a single sample in a study of metastatic and nonmetastatic thyroid tumors. There were no patients who had received any treatment before thyroid surgery. From the PCR reads, TCRdb re-called clones with MiXCR. The table lists almost 70,000 clones, 14% of them singletons. Sample: blood. The receptors derive from a male donor with papillary thyroid cancer or a benign thyroid nodule (not recorded which). Some clones in this sample may be carry-over from other donors' samples.

The chain employs TRBV3-1 and TRBJ2-5; unclear D gene. Germline V gene data show CDR1 as LGHDT and CDR2 as YNNKEL (reference sequence). The CDR3 contains 15 residues. V gave up 4 bases and J gave up 8 bases, with 20 bases separating them. The CDR3 DNA reads TGTGCCAGCAGCCGCAACCTACATGGGATGGATACCCAGTACTTC. This encodes CASSRNLHGMDTQYF.

Ten or more counts support this clone. The genes are TRBV19 and TRBJ2-3, with TRBD2 identical over 9 bases. The trim removed 3 bases at V and 6 bases at J, leaving 4 bases unmatched. Germline-derived CDR1 and CDR2 are LNHDA and SQIVND (reference sequence). The CDR3 totals 14 residues. This CDR3 reads CASSMGLAADTQYF. The CDR3 DNA reads TGTGCCAGTAGTATGGGACTAGCCGCTGATACGCAGTATTTT.

This clone has a handful of counts. This chain's CDR3 is CASSLITGKDGYKQFF. CDR3 nucleotide sequence: TGCGCCAGCAGTTTAATCACGGGGAAAGATGGATACAAGCAGTTCTTC. V gene TRBV10-1 combines with J gene TRBJ2-1; tentatively, D is TRBD2 (5 bases). CDR1 and CDR2 from the germline V gene are WNHNN and SYGVQD (reference sequence). This CDR3 region has 16 residues. V was trimmed by 5 bases and J by 11 bases, leaving 25 bases between them.

The chain has TRBV7-9 and TRBJ2-7; possibly TRBD1 or TRBD2 for D (5 bases each). The V end was cut by 10 bases, the J end by 3 bases, with 16 bases between. Germline CDR1 and CDR2: SEHNR and FQNEAQ (reference sequence). The CDR3 extends over 13 amino acids. CDR3 coding DNA: TGTGCCATCACCGGGGCAGGTGGCTACGAGCAGTACTTC. This codes for CAITGAGGYEQYF.

This chain joins TRBV30 and TRBJ1-1, with a possible D match to TRBD1 (5 bases). This CDR3 is 13 amino acids long. V was clipped by 0 bases and J by 11 bases, with 16 bases between them. The germline V gene has CDR1 GTSNPN and CDR2 SVGIG (reference sequence). This CDR3 reads CAWSVFGQGMAFF. DNA of the CDR3: TGTGCCTGGAGTGTCTTTGGGCAGGGAATGGCTTTCTTT.

The chain employs TRBV14 and TRBJ2-7; 15 nucleotides match TRBD2. Trimming cost V 2 bases and J 1 base; bases outside gene matches: 12. Germline loops: CDR1 SGHDN, CDR2 FVKESK. The length of the CDR3 is 20 residues. DNA of the CDR3: TGTGCCAGCAGCCAAAGCCCCGGGACTAGCGGGAGGTCCGGGTCCTACGAGCAGTACGTC. It is translated as CASSQSPGTSGRSGSYEQYV.

V is TRBV7-9 and J is TRBJ2-5; D perhaps matches TRBD1 (5 bases). The length of the CDR3 is 12 residues. Looked up from germline, CDR1 is SEHNR and CDR2 is FQNEAQ (reference sequence). Trimming took off 2 bases at V and 4 bases at J, with 5 bases between the two ends. The CDR3 sequence: CASSLQGETQYF. CDR3 in DNA: TGTGCCAGCAGCTTACAGGGAGAGACCCAGTACTTC.

This rearrangement joins TRBV29-1 to TRBJ1-1; no definite D call. This CDR3 has 13 residues. Germline V lookup: CDR1 SQVTM, CDR2 ANQGSEA. V lost 3 bases and J lost 1, with 9 bases in between. The CDR3 nucleotides are TGCAGCGTTGACGCTCAAGAGAACACTGAAGCTTTCTTT. Protein sequence: CSVDAQENTEAFF.

There are many counts of this clone. In the same sample, other DNA sequences code for this CDR3. The V and J genes are TRBV2 and TRBJ2-3; D might be TRBD2 (5 bases). CDR3 length equals 11 residues. In germline, CDR1 is SNHLY, CDR2 FYNNEI. Trimming took 6 bases from V and 4 from J, leaving 5 bases between them. The CDR3 protein is CASRRADTQYF. The DNA of the CDR3 is TGTGCCAGCAGGAGGGCAGATACGCAGTATTTT.

This clone has ten or more counts. The chain has TRBV27 and TRBJ2-1; D unclear. V lost 3 bases and J lost 11, with 8 bases in between. The CDR3 has 11 amino acids. The V gene's germline CDR1 is MNHEY and CDR2 SMNVEV (reference sequence). CDR3 DNA: TGTGCCAGCAGTTTGGGCAGCCAGCAGTTCTTC. Amino acid sequence: CASSLGSQQFF.

This clone was seen at least ten times. The CDR3 loop reads CATSDPTDRGRGLYGYTF. CDR3 sequence (DNA): TGTGCCACCAGTGATCCTACGGACAGGGGACGGGGGCTCTATGGCTACACCTTC. The V gene is TRBV24-1, the J gene TRBJ1-2; TRBD1 matches 9 bases. Trimming cost V 3 bases and J 4 bases; bases outside gene matches: 14. CDR1 and CDR2 (germline): KGHDR, SFDVKD. The length of the CDR3 is 18 residues.

This clone was counted ten times or more. The V gene is TRBV3-1, the J gene TRBJ2-2, with D tentatively TRBD1 (6 bases). Per germline, CDR1 LGHDT and CDR2 YNNKEL (reference sequence). This CDR3 comprises 15 residues. V lost 0 bases and J 3 bases, leaving 8 bases between the germline ends. The CDR3 here is CASSQEGHDTGELFF. The CDR3 bases are TGTGCCAGCAGCCAAGAGGGACATGACACCGGGGAGCTGTTTTTT.

In this sample, this clone turned up a few times. Compared with germline, one end of the junction differs, possibly owing to a read error. The rearrangement links TRBV12-3 or TRBV12-4 to TRBJ1-2, with unresolved D. There are 17 residues in the CDR3. The CDR3 nucleotides are TGTGCCAGCATTTTATTTTTAGCGGCAGGAGCTAACTATGGCTACACCTTC. Translated, it gives CASILFLAAGANYGYTF.

This clone was detected many times. The genes are TRBV20-1 and TRBJ2-3; 8 nucleotides agree with TRBD2. Germline loops: CDR1 DFQATT, CDR2 SNEGSKA (reference sequence). The CDR3 totals 18 residues. The V gene end was trimmed by 3 bases and the J gene end by 2 bases; junction bases not matched to a gene: 16. The CDR3 bases are TGCAGTGCTAGGAAGCCCGGGACACTTAGCGGGGTCACAGATACGCAGTATTTT. Amino acid sequence: CSARKPGTLSGVTDTQYF.

This clone was observed many times. The chain employs TRBV7-3 and TRBJ2-5; TRBD2 matches at 13 bases. The germline V gene encodes CDR1 SGHTA and CDR2 FQGTGA. This CDR3 region has 16 residues. V shed 4 bases and J 4 bases; nucleotides not matched to a gene: 6. The CDR3 sequence is CASSSRTSGSRETQYF. CDR3 nucleotide sequence: TGTGCCAGCAGCTCGAGGACTAGCGGGAGCCGAGAGACCCAGTACTTC.

Ten or more counts support this clone. This chain connects TRBV7-2 to TRBJ2-3; the D gene is possibly TRBD2 (6 bases). The germline V and J ends were trimmed by 5 bases and 2 bases, with 14 bases remaining between them. The germline V gene has CDR1 SGHTA and CDR2 FQGNSA. The CDR3 loop spans 15 amino acids. The CDR3: CASSPRLVLTDTQYF. The CDR3 DNA reads TGTGCCAGCAGCCCTAGACTAGTGCTCACAGATACGCAGTATTTT.

V is TRBV7-2 and J is TRBJ2-1; D unclear. Trimming cost V 0 bases and J 2 bases, with 8 bases left between them. CDR1 and CDR2 (germline): SGHTA, FQGNSA. This CDR3 contains 15 residues. The CDR3 spells CASSLAGCAYNEQFF. CDR3 DNA: TGTGCCAGCAGCTTAGCGGGGTGTGCCTACAATGAGCAGTTCTTC.

This clone was seen repeatedly, ten times or more. V is TRBV5-1 and J is TRBJ2-3; a weak D match, TRBD1 (6 bases). Germline assignment: CDR1 SGHRS and CDR2 YFSETQ. There are 15 residues in the CDR3. Trimming left V 5 bases short and J 0 bases short, with 13 bases between. CDR3 sequence (DNA): TGCGCCAGCAGACCGGACAGCACTAGCACAGATACGCAGTATTTT. Its protein is CASRPDSTSTDTQYF. Full variable domain (missing parts from reference TRBV5-1 and TRBJ2-3): KAGVTQTPRYLIKTRGQQVTLSCSPISGHRSVSWYQQTPGQGLQFLFEYFSETQRNKGNFPGRFSGRQFSNSRSEMNVSTLELGDSALYLCASRPDSTSTDTQYFGPGTRLTVL.

This clone was counted many times. V and J are TRBV18 and TRBJ2-7, with D possibly being TRBD1 or TRBD2 (5 bases each). The germline V and J ends were trimmed by 1 base and 2 bases, with 12 bases remaining between them. The V gene's germline CDR1 is KGHSH and CDR2 LQKENI. The CDR3 runs to 15 residues. CDR3 nucleotide sequence: TGTGCCAGCTCACCACAAGGGACGGGAACCTACGAGCAGTACGTC. Translation gives CASSPQGTGTYEQYV.

This clone was counted a few times. The gene calls are TRBV28 and TRBJ2-7, with 9 bases lining up with TRBD1. V shed 5 bases and J 4 bases; nucleotides not matched to a gene: 9. This CDR3 contains 15 residues. Germline V gene data show CDR1 as MDHEN and CDR2 as SYDVKM. CDR3 amino acids: CASSETGGSSYEQYF. CDR3 in DNA: TGTGCCAGCAGTGAAACAGGGGGCAGTAGTTACGAGCAGTACTTC.